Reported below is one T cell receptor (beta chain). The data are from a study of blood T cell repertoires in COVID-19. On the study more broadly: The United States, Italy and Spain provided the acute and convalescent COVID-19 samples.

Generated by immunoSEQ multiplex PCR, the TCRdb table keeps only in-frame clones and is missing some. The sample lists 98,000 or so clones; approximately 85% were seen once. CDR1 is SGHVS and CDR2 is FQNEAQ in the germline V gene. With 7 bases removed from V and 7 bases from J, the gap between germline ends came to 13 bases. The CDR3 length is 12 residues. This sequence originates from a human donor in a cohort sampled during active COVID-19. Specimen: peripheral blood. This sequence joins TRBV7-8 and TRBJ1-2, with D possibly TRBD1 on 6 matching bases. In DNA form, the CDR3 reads TGTGCCAGCACCTCGGGCAGGGGTGGCTACACCTTC. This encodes CASTSGRGGYTF.